This T cell receptor beta chain is from a study of blood T cell repertoires in COVID-19. Per the original methods: Using reference gene primer amplification, nucleated cell counts were estimated. Assay: immunoSEQ multiplex PCR; the TCRdb copy retains only in-frame clones and omits some. The V and J calls and the clone size are those of that table, but D and trimming were determined from the DNA. The top ten hold around 0.8% of the sample, which has over 250,000 clones, approximately 86% seen once. This clone was seen once. V was cut by 2 bases and J by 10 bases, with 16 bases left in between. Per germline, CDR1 SGDLS and CDR2 YYNGEE. There are 15 residues in the CDR3.

Material: peripheral blood. The chain combines TRBV9 with TRBJ1-6, with D maybe TRBD1 (5 bases). The clonotype originates from a woman younger than 45 with acute or convalescent COVID-19. In DNA, the CDR3 is TGTGCCAGCAGCGTTAAGATCGGGGGAGGCTCACCCCTCCACTTT. Its translation: CASSVKIGGGSPLHF. The full variable domain, with the rest looked up from reference TRBV9 and TRBJ1-6, is DSGVTQTPKHLITATGQRVTLRCSPRSGDLSVYWYQQSLDQGLQFLIQYYNGEERAKGNILERFSAQQFPDLHSELNLSSLELGDSALYFCASSVKIGGGSPLHFGNGTRLTVT.